This entry lists 12 T cell receptor beta chains sequenced from one sample in a study of T cells in Graves' hyperthyroidism and ophthalmopathy. Amplified regions were TCR beta CDR3 sequences from RNA transcripts. Researchers ran a first-round RT-PCR on the TCR CDR3 using the HTBI primer set. TCRdb passed the multiplex PCR reads through MiXCR, listing each CDR3 protein once. The repertoire holds under 400,000 distinct CDR3 sequences, with around 15% as singletons. Material: blood. The receptors shown here come from a woman aged 55-70 years with Graves' ophthalmopathy.

This clonotype showed up just a few times. V and J are TRBV9 and TRBJ2-1; 7 bases are shared with TRBD2. CDR3 size: 14 residues. CDR1 is SGDLS, CDR2 YYNGEE, per germline. V lost 2 bases, J lost 7 bases, and 6 bases stayed unmatched. CDR3 in DNA: TGTGCCAGCAGCGTTGGCGGGAGCCCAAATGAGCAGTTCTTC. Encoded protein: CASSVGGSPNEQFF. Combining the CDR3 with reference TRBV9 and TRBJ2-1 gives the whole variable domain DSGVTQTPKHLITATGQRVTLRCSPRSGDLSVYWYQQSLDQGLQFLIQYYNGEERAKGNILERFSAQQFPDLHSELNLSSLELGDSALYFCASSVGGSPNEQFFGPGTRLTVL.

The rearrangement links TRBV12-3 or TRBV12-4 to TRBJ1-5; tentatively, D is TRBD1 (5 bases). Trimming took 0 bases from V and 5 from J, leaving 17 bases between them. The CDR3 extends over 17 amino acids. CDR3 protein: CASSLATTVRADQPQHF. DNA for the CDR3: TGTGCCAGCAGTTTAGCGACCACGGTCAGGGCGGATCAGCCCCAGCATTTT.

V and J are TRBV10-1 and TRBJ2-3; 9 bases are a match to TRBD2. V lost 5 bases, J lost 3 bases, and 0 bases stayed unmatched. Germline V gene sequence: CDR1 WNHNN, CDR2 SYGVQD (reference sequence). The CDR3 consists of 13 residues. In nucleotides, the CDR3 is TGCGCCAGCAGTACTAGCGGGACAGATACGCAGTATTTT. This translates into CASSTSGTDTQYF.

This clonotype was recorded at least ten times. This chain connects TRBV7-3 to TRBJ1-3; D may be TRBD1 (5 bases). This CDR3 is 15 amino acids long. The ends were cut back, 2 bases at V and 4 bases at J, with 12 bases in the middle. Germline CDR1 and CDR2: SGHTA and FQGTGA. The CDR3 region has the DNA TGTGCCAGCAGCTTATCGGGGGGTTACGGAAACACCATATATTTT. This sequence encodes CASSLSGGYGNTIYF.

This clonotype has at least ten counts. The chain carries TRBV3-1 and TRBJ1-5, with D unclear. Trimming shortened V by 4 bases and J by 5 bases, and 12 bases separated the two germline ends. CDR3 length: 14 residues. CDR1 LGHDT and CDR2 YNNKEL come from the germline V gene (reference sequence). CDR3: CASSRMLSDQPQHF. The DNA for the CDR3 is TGTGCCAGCAGCCGAATGTTATCGGATCAGCCCCAGCATTTT.

The V gene is TRBV7-3, the J gene TRBJ2-4; D is unresolved. Trimming left V 1 base short and J 4 bases short, with 14 bases between. The CDR3 is 16 residues long. Germline V gene sequence: CDR1 SGHTA, CDR2 FQGTGA. DNA for the CDR3: TGTGCCAGCAGCTTAAGAGTCTGGGTCCAAAAAAACATTCAGTACTTC. It is translated as CASSLRVWVQKNIQYF. Looking up the rest from reference TRBV7-3 and TRBJ2-4 gives the full variable domain: GAGVSQTPSNKVTEKGKYVELRCDPISGHTALYWYRQSLGQGPEFLIYFQGTGAADDSGLPNDRFFAVRPEGSVSTLKIQRTERGDSAVYLCASSLRVWVQKNIQYFGAGTRLSVL.

This clonotype was detected many times. The rearrangement uses TRBV20-1 and TRBJ1-1; D unclear. Trimming pared 7 bases from V and 1 base from J, leaving 10 bases between. Germline loops: CDR1 DFQATT, CDR2 SNEGSKA (reference sequence). This CDR3 has 12 amino acids. CDR3 amino acids: CSVRRTNTEAFF. CDR3 bases: TGCAGTGTCAGGAGGACGAACACTGAAGCTTTCTTT.

This clonotype has ten or more counts. The chain combines TRBV6-1 with TRBJ2-1; TRBD1 agrees at 8 bases. The germline V gene encodes CDR1 MNHNS and CDR2 SASEGT. This CDR3 spans 17 amino acids. The V and J ends lost 7 bases and 9 bases, in that order; junction bases with no gene match: 20. Here the CDR3 reads CASKEVDGQGISGEQFF. For the CDR3, the DNA is TGTGCCAGCAAGGAAGTGGACGGACAGGGAATCTCGGGTGAGCAGTTCTTC.

This clonotype was seen repeatedly, ten times or more. The chain carries TRBV28 and TRBJ2-7, with D maybe TRBD1 (5 bases). Per the germline V gene, CDR1 is MDHEN and CDR2 is SYDVKM. Between the trimmed V and J ends, which lost 5 bases and 8 bases, there was a span of 13 bases. The CDR3 sequence is 12 residues long. The CDR3 reads CASSRQGRKQYF. The CDR3 nucleotides are TGTGCCAGCAGTCGCCAGGGTCGCAAGCAGTACTTC.

Remarks on this clonotype: This may be a read error: a much more frequent sequence differs by one nucleotide. V gene TRBV27 combines with J gene TRBJ2-1, with D tentatively TRBD2 (6 bases). Deletions cut 4 bases from V and 10 bases from J, with 17 bases between. The CDR3 runs to 14 residues. The germline V gene has CDR1 MNHEY and CDR2 SMNVEV (reference sequence). CDR3 residues: CASSSLAPRGEQFF. Here the CDR3 DNA reads TGTGCCAGCAGTTCGTTAGCGCCACGGGGGGAGCAGTTCTTC.

CDR3 amino acids: CASSAGTSGVEYF. The CDR3 coding sequence is TGTGCCAGCAGCGCCGGGACTAGCGGCGTGGAGTACTTC. The chain joins TRBV9 to TRBJ2-5; 11 bases fit TRBD2. The CDR3 totals 13 residues. V was pared by 3 bases and J by 12 bases, with 7 bases of the junction left unmatched. Germline V gene sequence: CDR1 SGDLS, CDR2 YYNGEE.

In its sample, this clonotype was seen a few times. CDR3 residues: CASSLAEAGYNEQFF. The CDR3 nucleotides read TGTGCCAGCAGCTTGGCCGAAGCGGGCTACAATGAGCAGTTCTTC. The rearrangement links TRBV5-5 to TRBJ2-1; weak D call: TRBD2 (6 bases). Per germline, CDR1 SGHKS and CDR2 YYEKEE (reference sequence). Trimming removed 0 bases from V and 3 bases from J, with 10 bases in between. The CDR3 sequence is 15 residues long. The whole variable domain, remainder taken from reference TRBV5-5 and TRBJ2-1, is DAGVTQSPTHLIKTRGQQVTLRCSPISGHKSVSWYQQVLGQGPQFIFQYYEKEERGRGNFPDRFSARQFPNYSSELNVNALLLGDSALYLCASSLAEAGYNEQFFGPGTRLTVL.